The clone carrying this T cell receptor (beta chain) was counted ten times or more. Its antigen is unknown. The sample comes from a study of T cells after yellow fever vaccination. A single record per CDR3 protein comes from TCRdb applying MiXCR to the 5' RACE reads. Counted here are 250,000 to 300,000 distinct CDR3 sequences, approximately 8% occurring once; the ten biggest clones make up about 3%. Overall study results and limits: A weaker but faster secondary response was observed, peaking on day 5 versus 15.

Per germline, CDR1 SGHRS and CDR2 YFSETQ. V trimming: 4 bases; J trimming: 12 bases; junction bases outside the gene matches: 5. The CDR3 contains 13 residues. The rearrangement joins TRBV5-1 to TRBJ2-3; 13 bases line up with TRBD2. The TCR was taken from a man between 18 and 35 years old who received the YFV17D yellow fever vaccine. Material: CD4+ T cells sorted from PBMCs, obtained 5 days after the yellow fever booster vaccination. The CDR3 nucleotides are TGCGCCAGCAGCACGGGACTAGCGGGGCCTCAGTATTTT. Translation: CASSTGLAGPQYF.